The entry below describes one TCR beta chain. Its antigen is currently not known. No base qualities exist here, and no much larger clone lies one base off it. This entry belongs to a study of blood T cell repertoires in COVID-19 (dated by TCRdb to the early 2020s). Study-level background: Collaborator samples came from the United States, Italy and Spain and covered acute and convalescent phases of COVID-19. The sample metadata nearly always contained a de-identified subject ID, COVID-19 status, age in years and sex. The samples were drawn from two sources: the first 160 participants of the ongoing ImmuneRACE study, and 1,254 subjects contributed by 6 global collaborators. The repertoires were released in a freely available public database intended as a resource for research on the immune response to SARS-CoV-2. The material from the prospective study consisted of cDNA or gDNA derived from T cells, B-cell-depleted T cells, or PBMCs. The dataset comprised deeply sampled blood TCRbeta repertoires from subjects exposed to, actively infected with, or recovered from COVID-19. Where HLA class I and class II types were available, the types were taken from metadata supplied by the sample provider, not from assay-based typing. Study-level results and caveats: The amount of clinical and demographic metadata varied by source and participant and was provided uncurated.

Each collaborating institution followed its own protocols to collect whole blood in K2EDTA tubes. Collaborator samples were shipped for TCRbeta analysis as frozen whole blood, isolated PBMCs, or DNA extracted from either sample type. TCRbeta CDR3 regions were amplified from genomic DNA using the immunoSEQ Assay, a bias-controlled multiplex PCR. In the source study's methods: The number of nucleated cells in each sample was estimated from the amplification of reference gene primers within the assay. To quantify the absolute abundance of each unique TCRbeta CDR3 rearrangement, sequence reads were collapsed and filtered. For each sample, productive Simpson clonality was calculated as the square root of Simpson's diversity index across productive rearrangements. The immuneACCESS repertoire file appears here via TCRdb, limited to in-frame rearrangements. These files lack a portion of the clones; in checked studies, under half of the deficit traces to unresolved V genes, and the cause of the others is not known. V and J calls and clone size are as listed in that table; D and trimming were resolved from the DNA. The sample table lists over 85,000 clones, around 87% of them with a count of one. Nearly 20% of the sample is taken by the ten largest.

This sequence originates from a human donor in a cohort sampled during active COVID-19. Source material: peripheral blood.

The bases read TGTGCCAGCAGCCAAGCTGACAGGAGTACTTACGAGCAGTACTTC. This encodes CASSQADRSTYEQYF. The chain couples TRBV3-1 (or the pseudogene TRBV3-2) to TRBJ2-7; a tentative D match to TRBD1 spans 6 bases. From a lookup of the germline V gene (reference sequence), CDR1 and CDR2 are LGHDT and YNNKEL. The V and J ends are trimmed by 1 base and 4 bases, leaving 14 bases between them. Measured from the cysteine to the phenylalanine, the CDR3 is 15 residues long. The sequence is cut down to CDR3 DNA, 45 bases in frame from base 1.